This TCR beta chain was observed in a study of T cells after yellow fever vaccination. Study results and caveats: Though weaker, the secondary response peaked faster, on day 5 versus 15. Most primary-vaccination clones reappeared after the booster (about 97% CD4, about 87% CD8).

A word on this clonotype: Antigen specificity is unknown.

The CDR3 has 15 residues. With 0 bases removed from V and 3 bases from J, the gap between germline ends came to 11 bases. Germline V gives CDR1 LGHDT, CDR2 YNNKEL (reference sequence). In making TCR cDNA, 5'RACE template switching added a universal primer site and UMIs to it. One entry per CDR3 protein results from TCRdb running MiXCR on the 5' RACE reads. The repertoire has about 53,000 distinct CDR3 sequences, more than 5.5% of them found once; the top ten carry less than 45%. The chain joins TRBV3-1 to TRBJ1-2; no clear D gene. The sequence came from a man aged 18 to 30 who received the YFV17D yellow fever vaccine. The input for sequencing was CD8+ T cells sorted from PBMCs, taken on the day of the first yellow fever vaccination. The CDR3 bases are TGTGCCAGCAGCCAAGAAGGGTCGAATTACTATGGCTACACCTTC. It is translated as CASSQEGSNYYGYTF.